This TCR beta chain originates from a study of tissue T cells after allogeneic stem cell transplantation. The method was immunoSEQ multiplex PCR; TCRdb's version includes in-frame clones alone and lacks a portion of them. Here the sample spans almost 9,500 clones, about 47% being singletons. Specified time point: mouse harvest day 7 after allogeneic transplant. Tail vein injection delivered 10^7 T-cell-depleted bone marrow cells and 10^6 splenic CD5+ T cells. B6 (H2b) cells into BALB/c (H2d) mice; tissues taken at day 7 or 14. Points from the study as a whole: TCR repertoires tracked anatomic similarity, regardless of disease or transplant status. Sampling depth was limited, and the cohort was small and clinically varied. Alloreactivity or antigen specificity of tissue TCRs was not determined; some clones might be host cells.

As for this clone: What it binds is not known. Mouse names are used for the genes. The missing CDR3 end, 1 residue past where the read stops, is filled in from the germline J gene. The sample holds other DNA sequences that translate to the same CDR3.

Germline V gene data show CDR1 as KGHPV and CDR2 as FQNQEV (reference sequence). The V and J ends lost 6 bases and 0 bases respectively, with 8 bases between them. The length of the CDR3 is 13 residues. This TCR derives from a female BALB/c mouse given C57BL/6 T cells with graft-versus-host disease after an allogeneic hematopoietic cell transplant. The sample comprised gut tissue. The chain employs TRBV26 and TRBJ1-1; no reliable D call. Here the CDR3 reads CASSPTTNTEVFF. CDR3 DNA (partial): TGTGCCAGCAGCCCGACAACAAACACAGAAGTCTTC.